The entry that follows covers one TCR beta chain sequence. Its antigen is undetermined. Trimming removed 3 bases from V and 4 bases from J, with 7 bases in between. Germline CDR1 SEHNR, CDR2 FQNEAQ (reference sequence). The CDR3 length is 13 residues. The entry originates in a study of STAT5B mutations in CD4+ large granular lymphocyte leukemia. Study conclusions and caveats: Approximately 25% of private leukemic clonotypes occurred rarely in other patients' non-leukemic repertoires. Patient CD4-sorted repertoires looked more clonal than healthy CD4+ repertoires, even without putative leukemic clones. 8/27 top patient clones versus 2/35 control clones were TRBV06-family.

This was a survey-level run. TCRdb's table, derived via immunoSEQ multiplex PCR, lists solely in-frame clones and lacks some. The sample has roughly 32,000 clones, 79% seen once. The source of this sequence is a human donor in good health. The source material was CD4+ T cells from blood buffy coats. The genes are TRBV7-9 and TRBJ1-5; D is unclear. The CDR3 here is CASSFGWNQPQHF. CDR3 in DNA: TGTGCCAGCAGCTTCGGTTGGAATCAGCCCCAGCATTTT. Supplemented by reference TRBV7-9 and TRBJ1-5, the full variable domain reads DTGVSQNPRHKITKRGQNVTFRCDPISEHNRLYWYRQTLGQGPEFLTYFQNEAQLEKSRLLSDRFSAERPKGSFSTLEIQRTEQGDSAMYLCASSFGWNQPQHFGDGTRLSIL.